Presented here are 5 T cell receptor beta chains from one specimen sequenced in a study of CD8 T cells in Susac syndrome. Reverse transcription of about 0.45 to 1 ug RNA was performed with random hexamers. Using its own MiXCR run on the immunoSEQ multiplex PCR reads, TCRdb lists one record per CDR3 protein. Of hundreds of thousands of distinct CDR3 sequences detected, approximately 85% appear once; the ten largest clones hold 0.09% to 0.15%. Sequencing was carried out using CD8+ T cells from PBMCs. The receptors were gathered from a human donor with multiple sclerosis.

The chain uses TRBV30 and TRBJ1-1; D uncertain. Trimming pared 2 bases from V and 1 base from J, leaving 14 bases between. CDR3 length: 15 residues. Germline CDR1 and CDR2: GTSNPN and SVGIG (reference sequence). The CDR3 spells CAWSSTGITNTEAFF. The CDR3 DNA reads TGTGCCTGGAGTTCGACCGGGATCACGAACACTGAAGCTTTCTTT.

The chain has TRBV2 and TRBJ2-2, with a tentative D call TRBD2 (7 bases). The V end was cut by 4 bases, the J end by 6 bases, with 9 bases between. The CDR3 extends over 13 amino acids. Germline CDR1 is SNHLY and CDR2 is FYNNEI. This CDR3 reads CASSGEGAGELFF. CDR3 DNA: TGTGCCAGCAGTGGGGAGGGGGCCGGGGAGCTGTTTTTT.

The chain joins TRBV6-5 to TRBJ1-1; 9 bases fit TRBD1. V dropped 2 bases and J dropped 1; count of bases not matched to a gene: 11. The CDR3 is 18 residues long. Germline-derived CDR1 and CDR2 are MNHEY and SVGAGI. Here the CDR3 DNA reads TGTGCCAGCAGTTACACCGGGACAGGGTACCTGACGAACACTGAAGCTTTCTTT. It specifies CASSYTGTGYLTNTEAFF.

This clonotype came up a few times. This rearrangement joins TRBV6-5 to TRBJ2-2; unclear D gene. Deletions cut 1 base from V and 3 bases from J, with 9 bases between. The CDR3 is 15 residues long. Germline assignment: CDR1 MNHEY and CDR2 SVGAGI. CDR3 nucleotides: TGTGCCAGCAGTTACTTGGCAGACCACACCGGGGAGCTGTTTTTT. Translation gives CASSYLADHTGELFF.

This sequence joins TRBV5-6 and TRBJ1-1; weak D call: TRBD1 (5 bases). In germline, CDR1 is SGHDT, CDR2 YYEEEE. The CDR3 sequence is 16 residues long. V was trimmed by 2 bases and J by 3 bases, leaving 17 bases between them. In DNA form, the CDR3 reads TGTGCCAGCAGCTTACCATCTTGGGGACTGGACACTGAAGCTTTCTTT. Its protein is CASSLPSWGLDTEAFF.